The 21 T cell receptor beta chains in this list originate from one sample, sequenced in a study of blood T cell repertoires in COVID-19. Some clones are missing from TCRdb's copy, which holds only in-frame ones; the method was immunoSEQ multiplex PCR. The sample lists 250,000 to 300,000 clones; around 90% were seen once. Specimen: peripheral blood. The source of these receptors is a woman in her forties or fifties who had recovered from COVID-19.

This sequence joins TRBV29-1 and TRBJ2-7; D might be TRBD2 (5 bases). Between the trimmed V and J ends, which lost 6 bases and 6 bases, there was a span of 12 bases. This CDR3 has 11 amino acids. Germline V lookup: CDR1 SQVTM, CDR2 ANQGSEA. CDR3 nucleotides: TGCAGCGTCCGCCCGGGGATCGAGCAGTACTTC. This translates into CSVRPGIEQYF.

CDR3 bases: TGCAGCGTTGCGGGGCCGGACAGAAATGAAAAACTGTTTTTT. Protein sequence: CSVAGPDRNEKLFF. The chain has TRBV29-1 and TRBJ1-4; TRBD1 might be the D (6 bases). CDR3 length: 14 residues. V gave up 4 bases and J gave up 5 bases, with 14 bases separating them. Per the germline V gene, CDR1 is SQVTM and CDR2 is ANQGSEA.

The chain joins TRBV19 to TRBJ1-2, with D possibly matching TRBD1 (5 bases). The CDR3 extends over 15 amino acids. V lost 7 bases and J 0 bases, leaving 15 bases between the germline ends. Germline V gene data show CDR1 as LNHDA and CDR2 as SQIVND (reference sequence). The CDR3 here is CASKDAGMANYGYTF. CDR3 sequence (DNA): TGTGCCAGTAAAGACGCAGGGATGGCTAACTATGGCTACACCTTC.

The chain couples TRBV27 to TRBJ2-1, with 11 bases identical to TRBD2. The CDR3 sequence is 14 residues long. Germline V gene lookup returns CDR1 MNHEY and CDR2 SMNVEV (reference sequence). The V and J ends lost 3 bases and 11 bases, in that order; junction bases with no gene match: 6. CDR3 protein: CASSFSRLAGKQFF. The DNA of the CDR3 is TGTGCCAGCAGTTTCTCGCGACTAGCGGGGAAGCAGTTCTTC.

DNA of the CDR3: TGTGCCAGCAGACAGGGACAGGGAACCTACGAGCAGTACTTC. Its translation: CASRQGQGTYEQYF. The rearrangement links TRBV6-5 to TRBJ2-7; the match to TRBD1 covers 9 bases. V was pared by 6 bases and J by 2 bases, with 5 bases of the junction left unmatched. Germline CDR1 and CDR2: MNHEY and SVGAGI. The CDR3 covers 14 residues.

The rearrangement links TRBV6-5 to TRBJ2-7; tentative D call: TRBD1 (5 bases). The germline V gene encodes CDR1 MNHEY and CDR2 SVGAGI. V lost 6 bases and J lost 2, with 14 bases in between. The CDR3 runs to 14 residues. The CDR3: CASSEQGGTYEQYF. DNA of the CDR3: TGTGCCAGCAGCGAGCAGGGTGGGACCTACGAGCAGTACTTC.

This chain links TRBV3-1 (or the pseudogene TRBV3-2) with TRBJ1-1; 7 bases map to TRBD1. Germline V gene data show CDR1 as LGHDT and CDR2 as YNNKEL (reference sequence). The CDR3 loop spans 16 amino acids. V shed 3 bases, J shed 0 bases, and the junction held 7 bases outside the gene matches. CDR3 amino acids: CASSQEPGGMNTEAFF. CDR3 DNA: TGTGCCAGCAGCCAGGAACCAGGGGGTATGAACACTGAAGCTTTCTTT.

The J gene is TRBJ1-2, the V gene TRBV5-1; weak D call: TRBD1 (5 bases). CDR3 length equals 15 residues. Trimming pared 0 bases from V and 6 bases from J, leaving 15 bases between. Germline values: CDR1 SGHRS, CDR2 YFSETQ. CDR3 nucleotide sequence: TGCGCCAGCAGCTTGGAGGCTTGGACAAACGATGGCTACACCTTC. It specifies CASSLEAWTNDGYTF.

The chain employs TRBV29-1 and TRBJ2-4, with 8 bases that match TRBD1. V was pared by 3 bases and J by 4 bases, with 5 bases of the junction left unmatched. Germline CDR1 and CDR2: SQVTM and ANQGSEA. This CDR3 has 14 amino acids. CDR3 in amino acids: CSVEGQVPKNIQYF. CDR3 DNA sequence: TGCAGCGTTGAGGGACAGGTACCAAAAAACATTCAGTACTTC.

This clone was picked up one time. The chain recombines TRBV5-4 with TRBJ2-7; TRBD1 matches 7 bases. This CDR3 has 16 amino acids. V was clipped by 4 bases and J by 3 bases; unmatched bases: 13. Germline V gene data show CDR1 as SGHNT and CDR2 as YYREEE (reference sequence). Here the CDR3 DNA reads TGTGCCAGCAGCCTAAAAGTGGTAGGGGGCTTCTACGAGCAGTACTTC. Its protein product is CASSLKVVGGFYEQYF.

This clone appeared a single time. This chain links TRBV27 with TRBJ1-6; perhaps TRBD1 as D (6 bases). Germline V gives CDR1 MNHEY, CDR2 SMNVEV (reference sequence). This CDR3 has 17 residues. The ends were cut back, 6 bases at V and 3 bases at J, with 18 bases in the middle. CDR3 residues: CASSLATGPGYNSPLHF. CDR3 coding DNA: TGTGCCAGCAGCCTTGCGACAGGCCCAGGCTATAATTCACCCCTCCACTTT.

The rearrangement joins TRBV12-3 or TRBV12-4 to TRBJ1-1; 7 nucleotides align to TRBD1. This CDR3 has 13 residues. The V and J ends lost 4 bases and 5 bases, in that order; junction bases with no gene match: 4. In DNA form, the CDR3 reads TGTGCCAGCAGTTATTCAGGGGGGACTGAAGCTTTCTTT. It specifies CASSYSGGTEAFF.

This clone was observed many times. The rearrangement joins TRBV5-4 to TRBJ1-1; a weak D match, TRBD1 (6 bases). This CDR3 is 14 amino acids long. V lost 4 bases and J 1 base, leaving 11 bases between the germline ends. Germline V CDR1 and CDR2: SGHNT, YYREEE (reference sequence). The CDR3 spells CASSIRGKNTEAFF. The DNA of the CDR3 is TGTGCCAGCAGCATCAGGGGAAAGAACACTGAAGCTTTCTTT.

This chain links TRBV27 with TRBJ2-5, with D tentatively TRBD2 (7 bases). There are 18 residues in the CDR3. In germline, CDR1 is MNHEY, CDR2 SMNVEV (reference sequence). Trimming removed 3 bases from V and 3 bases from J, with 23 bases in between. The CDR3 nucleotides are TGTGCCAGCAGTTTTTTGACGGGGGGCCCAACACTAAAAGAGACCCAGTACTTC. This codes for CASSFLTGGPTLKETQYF.

The chain is built from TRBV25-1 and TRBJ2-7; D is ambiguous. This CDR3 comprises 12 residues. Looked up from germline, CDR1 is MGHDK and CDR2 is SYGVNS. V was cut by 4 bases and J by 1 base, with 5 bases left in between. Written as DNA, the CDR3 is TGTGCCAGCAGTGCCAGATCCTACGAGCAGTACTTC. It is translated as CASSARSYEQYF.

The chain has TRBV30 and TRBJ1-4, with D possibly matching TRBD1 (5 bases). The V end lost 3 bases, the J end lost 4 bases, and 18 bases lay between the germline ends. CDR3 length equals 16 residues. Germline V gene lookup returns CDR1 GTSNPN and CDR2 SVGIG (reference sequence). Here the CDR3 reads CAWSPKDSPLNEKLFF. CDR3 in DNA: TGTGCCTGGAGCCCTAAAGACAGCCCGCTTAATGAAAAACTGTTTTTT.

This clone appeared once. The genes are TRBV7-9 and TRBJ2-7; 7 nucleotides align to TRBD1. V shed 4 bases and J 0 bases; nucleotides not matched to a gene: 6. Germline CDR1 reads SEHNR; CDR2 reads FQNEAQ (reference sequence). The length of the CDR3 is 15 residues. CDR3 sequence: CASSSYRGVSYEQYF. The CDR3 DNA reads TGTGCCAGCAGCTCGTACAGGGGAGTCTCCTACGAGCAGTACTTC.

The J gene is TRBJ2-5, the V gene TRBV30, with a possible D match to TRBD1 (6 bases). CDR1 and CDR2 (germline): GTSNPN, SVGIG (reference sequence). The V end was cut by 2 bases, the J end by 5 bases, with 18 bases between. The CDR3 has 15 residues. The CDR3 is CAWSTKTGRWETQYF. DNA for the CDR3: TGTGCCTGGAGTACAAAAACAGGGCGATGGGAGACCCAGTACTTC.

The chain joins TRBV6-5 to TRBJ1-2; 8 nucleotides align to TRBD1. There are 16 residues in the CDR3. Losses at the gene ends were 4 bases for V and 4 bases for J; bases not matched to a gene: 11. Germline assignment: CDR1 MNHEY and CDR2 SVGAGI. The CDR3 spells CASSSLTGGTGYGYTF. Here the CDR3 DNA reads TGTGCCAGCAGTTCCCTTACAGGGGGGACTGGCTATGGCTACACCTTC.

The chain recombines TRBV11-2 with TRBJ2-4; D gene ambiguous. CDR1 and CDR2 from the germline V gene are SGHAT and FQNNGV. The CDR3 sequence is 13 residues long. V lost 1 base to trimming and J lost 5 bases, with 6 bases between them. CDR3 coding DNA: TGTGCCAGCAGCTTAGGCCGGGAAAACATTCAGTACTTC. It specifies CASSLGRENIQYF.

The sample holds one count of this clone. The rearrangement joins TRBV13 to TRBJ1-6; D not certain. V dropped 2 bases and J dropped 5 bases, with 13 bases sitting between them. This CDR3 has 16 residues. The germline V gene has CDR1 PRHDT and CDR2 FYEKMQ (reference sequence). This CDR3 is CASSLFRVGHNSPLHF. The CDR3 DNA is TGTGCCAGCAGCTTATTCCGAGTGGGCCATAATTCACCCCTCCACTTT.